A selection of T cell receptor beta chains follows, all from one sample in a study of blood T cells in healthy people across ages. MiXCR was run by TCRdb on the 5' RACE reads, yielding one entry per CDR3 protein. The sample has some 800,000 distinct CDR3 sequences, around 42% seen once. The sample taken for sequencing was blood. These receptors all come from a man in his 60s in good health. CDR3s leave out the opening cysteine and the closing phenylalanine or tryptophan. Each record gives: J gene, V gene, D gene, clone size, CDR3 protein. The D gene is left open where the match is weak. A clone size is listed for some rows: how often the clone was seen (once, few, many), or a class if it is expanded.

J gene: TRBJ1-2; V gene: TRBV13; D gene: NA; clone size: NA; CDR3 protein: ASSQTALYGYT
J gene: TRBJ2-3; V gene: TRBV7-9; D gene: TRBD2; clone size: NA; CDR3 protein: ASNPSGGVAQY
J gene: TRBJ2-7; V gene: TRBV5-1; D gene: TRBD2; clone size: few; CDR3 protein: ASSLEGAGPYEQY
J gene: TRBJ1-2; V gene: TRBV7-2; D gene: NA; clone size: NA; CDR3 protein: ASSSGPGADYGYT
J gene: TRBJ2-3; V gene: TRBV7-9; D gene: TRBD2; clone size: once; CDR3 protein: ASSAADPRGGVGTDTQY
J gene: TRBJ2-7; V gene: TRBV20-1; D gene: TRBD2; clone size: many; CDR3 protein: SATTSGSRREQY
J gene: TRBJ2-7; V gene: TRBV20-1; D gene: NA; clone size: many; CDR3 protein: SARESYEQY
J gene: TRBJ2-4; V gene: TRBV20-1; D gene: NA; clone size: few; CDR3 protein: SATGLSDGSKNIQY
J gene: TRBJ2-1; V gene: TRBV2; D gene: TRBD2; clone size: NA; CDR3 protein: ASKPGGNGEQF
J gene: TRBJ2-7; V gene: TRBV7-9; D gene: NA; clone size: NA; CDR3 protein: ASSSGLGTYEQY
J gene: TRBJ2-1; V gene: TRBV7-2; D gene: NA; clone size: few; CDR3 protein: ASTGLGLEQF
J gene: TRBJ1-6; V gene: TRBV27; D gene: NA; clone size: few; CDR3 protein: ASSEGRRTSYNSPLH
J gene: TRBJ2-4; V gene: TRBV11-2; D gene: NA; clone size: NA; CDR3 protein: ASSLDGPRNIQY
J gene: TRBJ2-7; V gene: TRBV27; D gene: NA; clone size: NA; CDR3 protein: ASSGSSGVQY
J gene: TRBJ1-2; V gene: TRBV12-3/TRBV12-4; D gene: NA; clone size: NA; CDR3 protein: ASSTGSGYT
J gene: TRBJ2-5; V gene: TRBV9; D gene: NA; clone size: few; CDR3 protein: ASSPLDGRSMTNEQY
J gene: TRBJ2-6; V gene: TRBV7-3; D gene: TRBD1; clone size: NA; CDR3 protein: ASSPTGAAGANVLT
J gene: TRBJ1-2; V gene: TRBV2; D gene: TRBD1; clone size: NA; CDR3 protein: ASSVRGLLRGYT
J gene: TRBJ2-1; V gene: TRBV30; D gene: NA; clone size: NA; CDR3 protein: AWSVASYNEQF
J gene: TRBJ2-4; V gene: TRBV6-2/TRBV6-3; D gene: TRBD2; clone size: NA; CDR3 protein: ASSRTSGGYVQY
J gene: TRBJ2-7; V gene: TRBV6-5; D gene: TRBD1; clone size: NA; CDR3 protein: ASSFDRGPPYEQY
J gene: TRBJ2-7; V gene: TRBV15; D gene: TRBD1; clone size: once; CDR3 protein: ATSRQPGQGVYEQY
J gene: TRBJ2-5; V gene: TRBV20-1; D gene: TRBD2; clone size: few; CDR3 protein: SAKKRGEETQY
J gene: TRBJ2-5; V gene: TRBV20-1; D gene: NA; clone size: many; CDR3 protein: SARPQGRGETQY
J gene: TRBJ2-4; V gene: TRBV4-3; D gene: TRBD1; clone size: NA; CDR3 protein: ASSQVGTGGKNIQY
J gene: TRBJ2-5; V gene: TRBV15; D gene: NA; clone size: once; CDR3 protein: ATRVPGQIHETQY
J gene: TRBJ1-2; V gene: TRBV3-1; D gene: NA; clone size: once; CDR3 protein: ASSPQVGLVYGYT
J gene: TRBJ1-1; V gene: TRBV9; D gene: NA; clone size: NA; CDR3 protein: ASSVDQGGTEAF
J gene: TRBJ1-2; V gene: TRBV5-1; D gene: TRBD1; clone size: NA; CDR3 protein: ASSRGTGEDYGYT
J gene: TRBJ1-2; V gene: TRBV5-1; D gene: TRBD1; clone size: few; CDR3 protein: ASSPQGGQLNLYGYT
J gene: TRBJ2-5; V gene: TRBV6-2/TRBV6-3; D gene: NA; clone size: few; CDR3 protein: ASRQKEQTQY
J gene: TRBJ2-7; V gene: TRBV28; D gene: NA; clone size: NA; CDR3 protein: ASSLFGGVGPQRVSYEQY
J gene: TRBJ2-3; V gene: TRBV6-1; D gene: NA; clone size: few; CDR3 protein: ASSTALGPHTDTQY
J gene: TRBJ2-5; V gene: TRBV6-5; D gene: TRBD1; clone size: few; CDR3 protein: ASSSGQGIQETQY
J gene: TRBJ2-5; V gene: TRBV27; D gene: TRBD1; clone size: few; CDR3 protein: ASSTWDRVKETQY
J gene: TRBJ2-7; V gene: TRBV19; D gene: NA; clone size: NA; CDR3 protein: ASPGFAYEQY
J gene: TRBJ2-1; V gene: TRBV6-2/TRBV6-3; D gene: TRBD1; clone size: NA; CDR3 protein: ASRGLTGQGYEQF
J gene: TRBJ2-7; V gene: TRBV7-2; D gene: TRBD1; clone size: NA; CDR3 protein: ASSVSTTGAYEQY
J gene: TRBJ2-5; V gene: TRBV5-4; D gene: NA; clone size: few; CDR3 protein: ASSPHKETQY
J gene: TRBJ2-3; V gene: TRBV20-1; D gene: TRBD1; clone size: NA; CDR3 protein: SARMIPRGHVDTQY
J gene: TRBJ1-5; V gene: TRBV5-1; D gene: NA; clone size: NA; CDR3 protein: ASSLLGGFGQPQH
J gene: TRBJ1-2; V gene: TRBV12-3/TRBV12-4; D gene: NA; clone size: few; CDR3 protein: ASSPRVQTGYT
J gene: TRBJ1-2; V gene: TRBV28; D gene: NA; clone size: NA; CDR3 protein: ASSQGPRSYT
J gene: TRBJ2-1; V gene: TRBV4-1; D gene: NA; clone size: NA; CDR3 protein: ASSPPGPSQTYNEQF
J gene: TRBJ2-7; V gene: TRBV20-1; D gene: NA; clone size: NA; CDR3 protein: SASLSYSYEQY
J gene: TRBJ1-2; V gene: TRBV27; D gene: NA; clone size: NA; CDR3 protein: ASSPLSYRVGGYT
J gene: TRBJ2-7; V gene: TRBV20-1; D gene: NA; clone size: few; CDR3 protein: SASRAGAPYEQY
J gene: TRBJ2-5; V gene: TRBV30; D gene: NA; clone size: NA; CDR3 protein: AWDNPQETQY
J gene: TRBJ2-1; V gene: TRBV20-1; D gene: NA; clone size: NA; CDR3 protein: SATRDAYNEQF
J gene: TRBJ2-1; V gene: TRBV7-6; D gene: NA; clone size: NA; CDR3 protein: ASSLEGGRVEQF
J gene: TRBJ2-1; V gene: TRBV3-1; D gene: NA; clone size: NA; CDR3 protein: ASSQARRFSYNEQF
J gene: TRBJ2-7; V gene: TRBV3-1; D gene: TRBD1; clone size: NA; CDR3 protein: ASSTGQVKEQY
J gene: TRBJ1-5; V gene: TRBV28; D gene: TRBD1; clone size: NA; CDR3 protein: ASTGGNQPQH
J gene: TRBJ2-5; V gene: TRBV6-6; D gene: NA; clone size: NA; CDR3 protein: ASSYANSQETQY
J gene: TRBJ1-2; V gene: TRBV6-5; D gene: NA; clone size: NA; CDR3 protein: ASKLAGDTYGYT
J gene: TRBJ2-3; V gene: TRBV6-2/TRBV6-3; D gene: NA; clone size: NA; CDR3 protein: ASSPIGVTDTQY
J gene: TRBJ2-4; V gene: TRBV10-1; D gene: NA; clone size: NA; CDR3 protein: ASSGATKNIQY